This is a list of T cell receptor beta chains from one sample in a study of blood T cell repertoires in COVID-19. The repertoire was sequenced with immunoSEQ multiplex PCR; TCRdb's copy has only in-frame clones and lacks some. Seen here are almost 200,000 clones, 70% to 90% observed once, and the top ten hold around 0.76%. The sequenced material came from peripheral blood. The receptors derive from a woman aged 70-85 years with acute or convalescent COVID-19. Each CDR3 is given with its conserved first and last residue. A D gene is named only where the DNA matches it firmly. Expanded clones are given a class, and other clones once, few, many or no size at all.

j_call,v_call,d_call,clone_size,cdr3_aa,cdr3_nt
TRBJ2-1,TRBV4-3,-,-,CASSRVQGTDNEQFF,TGCGCCAGCAGCCGAGTACAGGGTACTGACAATGAGCAGTTCTTC
TRBJ2-1,TRBV5-8,TRBD2,-,CASRLAGGSEQFF,TGTGCCAGCAGACTAGCGGGAGGGAGTGAGCAGTTCTTC
TRBJ2-1,TRBV28,-,-,CASKAGYEQFF,TGTGCCAGCAAAGCCGGGTATGAGCAGTTCTTC
TRBJ2-5,TRBV11-3,TRBD1,-,CASSPSQGAQETQYF,TGTGCCAGCAGCCCCTCACAGGGGGCCCAAGAGACCCAGTACTTC
TRBJ2-5,TRBV6-5,-,-,CASTSRGEETQYF,TGTGCCAGCACCTCCAGGGGGGAAGAGACCCAGTACTTC
TRBJ2-3,TRBV6-2/TRBV6-3,-,-,CASSYRGSGTATQYF,TGTGCCAGCAGTTACCGGGGGTCGGGAACCGCTACGCAGTATTTT
TRBJ2-1,TRBV5-8,TRBD1,-,CASSLHRDSEQFF,TGTGCCAGCAGCTTGCACAGGGACAGTGAGCAGTTCTTC
TRBJ2-7,TRBV28,-,-,CASGTRTYEQYF,TGTGCCAGCGGTACGCGGACCTACGAGCAGTACTTC
TRBJ2-7,TRBV6-5,TRBD1,-,CASTPGTAYEQYF,TGTGCCAGCACCCCCGGGACAGCCTACGAGCAGTACTTC
TRBJ1-2,TRBV7-2,TRBD1,-,CASSLVGQGAGGYTF,TGTGCCAGCAGCTTAGTGGGACAGGGGGCGGGTGGCTACACCTTC
TRBJ1-6,TRBV12-3/TRBV12-4,-,-,CASSRGIFSPLHF,TGTGCCAGCAGCCGCGGAATCTTCTCACCCCTCCACTTT
TRBJ2-7,TRBV6-5,-,-,CASSSQGYEQYF,TGTGCCAGCAGCTCACAGGGTTACGAGCAGTACTTC
TRBJ1-3,TRBV11-2,-,few,CASSRGRSSGNTIYF,TGTGCCAGCAGCAGAGGCCGGAGCTCTGGAAACACCATATATTTT
TRBJ1-3,TRBV28,-,-,CASSFLGQGFSGNTIYF,TGTGCCAGCAGTTTCCTGGGCCAGGGTTTCTCTGGAAACACCATATATTTT
TRBJ2-2,TRBV3-1/TRBV3-2,TRBD2,-,CASSQERGTNTGELFF,TGTGCCAGCAGCCAAGAGCGGGGGACGAACACCGGGGAGCTGTTTTTT
TRBJ2-1,TRBV7-9,TRBD2,once,CASSAKVLAGGGDEQFF,TGTGCCAGCAGCGCTAAAGTACTAGCGGGAGGAGGCGATGAGCAGTTCTTC
TRBJ2-2,TRBV5-4,-,-,CASSSLAGRPPGELFF,TGTGCCAGCAGCTCCCTCGCGGGGAGGCCCCCCGGGGAGCTGTTTTTT
TRBJ2-3,TRBV7-2,TRBD2,-,CASSLEAGSTQYF,TGTGCCAGCAGCTTAGAAGCGGGAAGTACGCAGTATTTT
TRBJ2-3,TRBV2,-,-,CASGGVRTDTQYF,TGTGCCAGCGGGGGCGTGAGGACAGATACGCAGTATTTT
TRBJ1-1,TRBV18,TRBD1,-,CASSPLSGQGIEAFF,TGTGCCAGCTCACCACTCAGCGGACAGGGTATTGAAGCTTTCTTT
TRBJ1-5,TRBV3-1/TRBV3-2,TRBD1,-,CASSDRGRPQHF,TGTGCCAGCAGTGACAGGGGTAGGCCCCAGCATTTT
TRBJ2-1,TRBV13,TRBD1,-,CASSSLLRQGPGVDNEQFF,TGTGCCAGCAGCTCACTACTACGACAGGGACCCGGGGTGGACAATGAGCAGTTCTTC
TRBJ1-2,TRBV29-1,-,-,CSVEIGAAGYTF,TGCAGCGTTGAAATAGGGGCCGCTGGCTACACCTTC
TRBJ1-1,TRBV3-1/TRBV3-2,-,-,CASSAPSEAEAFF,TGTGCCAGCAGTGCCCCCTCGGAGGCTGAAGCTTTCTTT
TRBJ2-5,TRBV12-5,TRBD1,-,CASGSSPRQGQETQYF,TGTGCTAGTGGTTCCTCACCCCGACAGGGGCAAGAGACCCAGTACTTC
TRBJ2-2,TRBV28,-,-,CASSSYPGELFF,TGTGCCAGCAGTTCCTATCCAGGGGAGCTGTTTTTT
TRBJ2-2,TRBV6-4,TRBD2,-,CASSELAGGRAGELFF,TGTGCCAGCAGTGAGCTAGCGGGAGGAAGGGCCGGGGAGCTGTTTTTT
TRBJ1-4,TRBV3-1/TRBV3-2,-,-,CASSQDIMASEKLFF,TGTGCCAGCAGCCAAGATATCATGGCATCGGAGAAACTGTTTTTT